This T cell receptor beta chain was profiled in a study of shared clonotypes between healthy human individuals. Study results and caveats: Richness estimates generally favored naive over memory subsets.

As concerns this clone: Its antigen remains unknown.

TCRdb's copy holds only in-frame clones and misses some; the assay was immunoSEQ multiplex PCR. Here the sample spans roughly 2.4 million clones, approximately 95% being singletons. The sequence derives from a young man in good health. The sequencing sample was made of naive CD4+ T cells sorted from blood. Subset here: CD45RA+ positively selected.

DNA of the CDR3: TGTGCCAGCAGCCCCCCCGCGGGGGGCAACACAGATACGCAGTATTTT. As protein: CASSPPAGGNTDTQYF. The chain carries TRBV5-4 and TRBJ2-3, with TRBD2 matching over 8 bases. The CDR3 length is 16 residues. The V gene end was trimmed by 4 bases and the J gene end by 2 bases; junction bases not matched to a gene: 9. In germline, CDR1 is SGHNT, CDR2 YYREEE (reference sequence).